One sample yielded the 9 T cell receptor beta chains listed below, sequenced in a study of OX40 agonist ivuxolimab in advanced cancers. Sequencing used immunoSEQ multiplex PCR; TCRdb keeps in-frame clones, though not all of them. Among fewer than 80,000 clones listed, 65% to 90% were seen once. The sample was CD4+ or CD8+ T cells sorted from blood, taken in a trial of the OX40 agonist ivuxolimab. The receptor set was obtained from an adult with an advanced solid tumor such as melanoma, head and neck, liver or kidney cancer.

The chain recombines TRBV4-3 with TRBJ2-7; TRBD2 is a possible D gene (5 bases). The V end lost 0 bases, the J end lost 3 bases, and 12 bases lay between the germline ends. Germline V gives CDR1 LGHNA, CDR2 YSLEER. This CDR3 has 15 amino acids. This chain's CDR3 is CASSQDQNRGYEQYF. In DNA, the CDR3 is TGCGCCAGCAGCCAAGATCAAAATCGGGGCTACGAGCAGTACTTC.

This clone has only a few counts. The chain has TRBV7-2 and TRBJ2-1; no reliable D call. The CDR3 contains 14 residues. V was pared by 3 bases and J by 4 bases, with 10 bases between. Germline V gene data show CDR1 as SGHTA and CDR2 as FQGNSA. Here the CDR3 DNA reads TGTGCCAGCAGCTTTGGGTCTGGGTACAATGAGCAGTTCTTC. This encodes CASSFGSGYNEQFF.

This chain joins TRBV6-5 and TRBJ1-2; no clear D gene. This CDR3 has 13 amino acids. Germline V gene sequence: CDR1 MNHEY, CDR2 SVGAGI. Trimming took off 5 bases at V and 3 bases at J, with 10 bases between the two ends. The CDR3 protein is CASSPTWDYGYTF. CDR3 bases: TGTGCCAGCAGTCCTACTTGGGACTATGGCTACACCTTC.

The V and J genes are TRBV7-2 and TRBJ1-5; D ambiguous. The germline V and J ends were trimmed by 5 bases and 0 bases, with 8 bases remaining between them. Per germline, CDR1 SGHTA and CDR2 FQGNSA. CDR3 length: 14 residues. The CDR3, as DNA: TGTGCCAGCAGCCCAAGAAATAGCAATCAGCCCCAGCATTTT. Its protein is CASSPRNSNQPQHF.

The chain recombines TRBV5-1 with TRBJ2-3, with TRBD1 matching 11 bases. This CDR3 comprises 15 residues. Per the germline V gene, CDR1 is SGHRS and CDR2 is YFSETQ. Trimming cost V 3 bases and J 6 bases; bases outside gene matches: 6. The CDR3 loop is CASSSGQGARDTQYF. The CDR3 nucleotides are TGCGCCAGCAGCTCCGGACAGGGGGCGCGTGATACGCAGTATTTT.

This chain connects TRBV9 to TRBJ2-7, with no clear D. The V end was cut by 3 bases, the J end by 3 bases, with 16 bases between. This CDR3 comprises 15 residues. Germline V gene sequence: CDR1 SGDLS, CDR2 YYNGEE. For the CDR3, the DNA is TGTGCCAGCAGCGCCCGTTTCGGAGAAAACTACGAGCAGTACTTC. Its translation: CASSARFGENYEQYF.

This clone occurred a few times. The rearrangement links TRBV5-1 to TRBJ2-2, with D unclear. CDR3 length: 12 amino acids. The germline V and J ends were trimmed by 4 bases and 1 base, with 2 bases remaining between them. CDR1 SGHRS and CDR2 YFSETQ come from the germline V gene. In DNA form, the CDR3 reads TGCGCCAGCAGCAGGAACACCGGGGAGCTGTTTTTT. It codes for CASSRNTGELFF.

This sequence joins TRBV30 and TRBJ2-5; 9 bases fit TRBD1. The CDR3 extends over 15 amino acids. V shed 4 bases, J shed 5 bases, and the junction held 11 bases outside the gene matches. Germline V gene lookup returns CDR1 GTSNPN and CDR2 SVGIG (reference sequence). CDR3 residues: CAWNSGQGMSETQYF. Written as DNA, the CDR3 is TGTGCCTGGAATTCGGGACAGGGAATGAGTGAGACCCAGTACTTC.

This rearrangement joins TRBV4-2 to TRBJ2-2, with a weak D call TRBD2 (6 bases). Germline-derived CDR1 and CDR2 are LGHNA and YNFKEQ. Trimming shortened V by 4 bases and J by 6 bases, and 24 bases separated the two germline ends. This CDR3 has 18 residues. CDR3 sequence (DNA): TGTGCCAGCAGCCTCACCCATGGAGGGGACGGGGAGGCCGGGGAGCTGTTTTTT. This codes for CASSLTHGGDGEAGELFF.